One and the same sample provided the 26 T cell receptor beta chains below, sequenced in a study of blood T cell repertoires in COVID-19. Some clones are missing from TCRdb's copy, which holds only in-frame ones; the method was immunoSEQ multiplex PCR. The repertoire has around 100,000 clones, about four fifths of them found once; the top ten carry more than 20%. The material sequenced was peripheral blood. The receptors were sampled from a human donor in a cohort sampled during active COVID-19.

This chain connects TRBV6-6 to TRBJ2-7; no reliable D call. Trimming cost V 1 base and J 3 bases, with 7 bases left between them. CDR1 MNHNY and CDR2 SVGAGI come from the germline V gene (reference sequence). The CDR3 length is 13 residues. CDR3 DNA: TGTGCCAGCAGTTACTGGCAGGACTACGAGCAGTACTTC. Translating it yields CASSYWQDYEQYF.

The J gene is TRBJ1-1, the V gene TRBV6-5; tentative D call: TRBD1 (5 bases). The germline V gene has CDR1 MNHEY and CDR2 SVGAGI. The CDR3 runs 15 residues. V lost 5 bases and J 1 base, leaving 14 bases between the germline ends. DNA of the CDR3: TGTGCCAGCAGTCGGTGGGGAGGGACGAACACTGAAGCTTTCTTT. Protein: CASSRWGGTNTEAFF.

This chain links TRBV28 with TRBJ1-2, with 10 bases identical to TRBD1. The CDR3 extends over 14 amino acids. Trimming cost V 6 bases and J 5 bases; bases outside gene matches: 6. Germline lookup yields CDR1 MDHEN and CDR2 SYDVKM. This chain's CDR3 is CASRSGQGRYGYTF. Here the CDR3 DNA reads TGTGCCAGCAGATCGGGACAGGGGAGGTATGGCTACACCTTC.

The table lists this clone with a few counts. The chain joins TRBV3-1 (or the pseudogene TRBV3-2) to TRBJ2-1; 8 bases align to TRBD2. The CDR3 covers 17 residues. Germline loops: CDR1 LGHDT, CDR2 YNNKEL (reference sequence). With V trimmed by 5 bases and J by 4 bases, 13 bases remained unmatched. The CDR3 reads CASSYNPPGGAYNEQFF. The CDR3 DNA follows: TGTGCCAGCAGCTACAATCCCCCGGGGGGGGCTTACAATGAGCAGTTCTTC.

This chain connects TRBV18 to TRBJ1-1, with D tentatively TRBD1 (5 bases). CDR1 is KGHSH and CDR2 is LQKENI in the germline V gene. The CDR3 contains 14 residues. Trimming took off 8 bases at V and 0 bases at J, with 13 bases between the two ends. The CDR3 spells CASQRDSMNTEAFF. Here the CDR3 DNA reads TGTGCCAGCCAACGTGACAGCATGAACACTGAAGCTTTCTTT.

The CDR3 here is CASSRTSGRLETQYF. The CDR3 coding sequence is TGTGCCAGCTCACGGACTAGCGGGAGACTAGAGACCCAGTACTTC. V and J are TRBV18 and TRBJ2-5; the match to TRBD2 covers 13 bases. CDR3 length: 15 residues. The V segment lost 4 bases and the J segment 4 bases; nucleotides outside the gene matches: 3. Germline V gene sequence: CDR1 KGHSH, CDR2 LQKENI. Supplemented by reference TRBV18 and TRBJ2-5, the full variable domain reads NAGVMQNPRHLVRRRGQEARLRCSPMKGHSHVYWYRQLPEEGLKFMVYLQKENIIDESGMPKERFSAEFPKEGPSILRIQQVVRGDSAAYFCASSRTSGRLETQYFGPGTRLLVL.

This chain connects TRBV5-1 to TRBJ1-2, with TRBD1 identical over 7 bases. The CDR3 contains 18 residues. Trimming at V came to 0 bases and at J to 8 bases, leaving 19 bases not matched to a gene. Germline CDR1 SGHRS, CDR2 YFSETQ. Written as DNA, the CDR3 is TGCGCCAGCAGCTTGGGTTCCCCACAGGGGCCCGCTAACGGGGGCTACACCTTC. As protein: CASSLGSPQGPANGGYTF.

This clone was recorded only once. The chain is built from TRBV7-9 and TRBJ1-1; no definite D call. V was cut by 1 base and J by 4 bases, with 7 bases left in between. The CDR3 loop spans 13 amino acids. Germline CDR1 reads SEHNR; CDR2 reads FQNEAQ (reference sequence). The CDR3 protein is CASSLGGGTEAFF. The CDR3 coding sequence is TGTGCCAGCAGCTTAGGTGGCGGCACTGAAGCTTTCTTT.

This rearrangement joins TRBV2 to TRBJ2-7, with TRBD1 as a possible D gene (5 bases). CDR1 SNHLY and CDR2 FYNNEI come from the germline V gene. V lost 7 bases, J lost 4 bases, and 11 bases lay in between. CDR3 length: 12 residues. The chain's CDR3 is CASTLDKYEQYF. As DNA, the CDR3 is TGTGCCAGCACCCTGGACAAATACGAGCAGTACTTC.

The chain combines TRBV3-1 (or the pseudogene TRBV3-2) with TRBJ2-7; D unresolved. Trimming removed 4 bases from V and 0 bases from J, with 19 bases in between. The germline V gene encodes CDR1 LGHDT and CDR2 YNNKEL (reference sequence). There are 17 residues in the CDR3. The CDR3 loop reads CASSRATLDTPSYEQYF. DNA of the CDR3: TGTGCCAGCAGCCGAGCTACACTTGACACACCCTCCTACGAGCAGTACTTC.

DNA for the CDR3: TGTGCCAGCAATGAGGGGACAGGGCTCCCCAATCAGCCCCAGCATTTT. Its protein is CASNEGTGLPNQPQHF. The chain carries TRBV2 and TRBJ1-5, with 9 bases lining up with TRBD1. The V segment lost 7 bases and the J segment 3 bases; nucleotides outside the gene matches: 10. The CDR3 loop spans 16 amino acids. The germline V gene has CDR1 SNHLY and CDR2 FYNNEI.

This CDR3 is CAIRGTSGGAMNEQYF. The CDR3, as DNA: TGTGCCATCAGAGGGACTAGCGGGGGGGCTATGAACGAGCAGTACTTC. The chain combines TRBV10-3 with TRBJ2-7, with 16 bases fitting TRBD2. Germline V gene data show CDR1 as ENHRY and CDR2 as SYGVKD. V lost 6 bases, J lost 5 bases, and 7 bases stayed unmatched. The CDR3 totals 16 residues.

The chain is built from TRBV18 and TRBJ1-2, with no clear D. Germline lookup yields CDR1 KGHSH and CDR2 LQKENI. Trimming cost V 2 bases and J 3 bases, with 13 bases left between them. This CDR3 has 15 residues. CDR3 region: CASSPSMPADYGYTF. CDR3 nucleotides: TGTGCCAGCTCACCATCTATGCCAGCGGACTATGGCTACACCTTC. The entire variable domain, with the rest obtained from reference TRBV18 and TRBJ1-2, is as follows: NAGVMQNPRHLVRRRGQEARLRCSPMKGHSHVYWYRQLPEEGLKFMVYLQKENIIDESGMPKERFSAEFPKEGPSILRIQQVVRGDSAAYFCASSPSMPADYGYTFGSGTRLTVV.

The chain combines TRBV19 with TRBJ2-2, with TRBD2 matching 12 bases. The CDR3 length is 17 residues. Germline CDR1 reads LNHDA; CDR2 reads SQIVND (reference sequence). Unmatched junction bases numbered 5, after V lost 3 bases and J lost 3 bases. CDR3 in amino acids: CASSMVASGGDTGELFF. CDR3 nucleotides: TGTGCCAGTAGTATGGTGGCTAGCGGGGGGGACACCGGGGAGCTGTTTTTT.

CDR3 nucleotides: TGTGCCAGCAGCACAAGAAAAGGACTAGCGACCTACAATGAGCAGTTCTTC. Protein sequence: CASSTRKGLATYNEQFF. The chain combines TRBV7-8 with TRBJ2-1, with 9 bases fitting TRBD2. Trimming cost V 5 bases and J 2 bases; bases outside gene matches: 10. CDR1 and CDR2 (germline): SGHVS, FQNEAQ. The CDR3 totals 17 residues.

This clone was counted a single time. The V call is TRBV29-1, the J call TRBJ2-4, with 14 positions matching TRBD2. The J segment lost 4 bases and the V segment lost 7 bases, leaving 3 bases of the junction unmatched. The CDR3 extends over 14 amino acids. CDR1 is SQVTM and CDR2 is ANQGSEA in the germline V gene. The DNA for the CDR3 is TGCAGCGGAAGACTAGCGGGAGGGAAAAACATTCAGTACTTC. Translation: CSGRLAGGKNIQYF.

This chain joins TRBV4-3 and TRBJ1-5, with D perhaps matching TRBD1 (5 bases). The CDR3 extends over 14 amino acids. Germline loops: CDR1 LGHNA, CDR2 YSLEER. Trimming shortened V by 4 bases and J by 4 bases, and 11 bases separated the two germline ends. In nucleotides, the CDR3 is TGCGCCAGCAGCCCTCGCAGGGATAATCAGCCCCAGCATTTT. Translated: CASSPRRDNQPQHF.

This chain connects TRBV6-5 to TRBJ1-6, with 7 nucleotides matching TRBD1. The CDR3 sequence is 13 residues long. J was trimmed by 13 bases and V by 11 bases; bases with no gene match: 14. Germline lookup yields CDR1 MNHEY and CDR2 SVGAGI. As DNA, the CDR3 is TGTGCCCGCTTGAGGGGGCTTGGGGCTCCCCTCCACTTT. Residues: CARLRGLGAPLHF.

V usage is TRBV15 and J usage is TRBJ2-1, with 8 bases fitting TRBD2. The germline gives CDR1 LNHNV, CDR2 YYDKDF (reference sequence). Trimming at V came to 2 bases and at J to 5 bases, leaving 2 bases not matched to a gene. The length of the CDR3 is 14 residues. In nucleotides, the CDR3 is TGTGCCACCAGCAGACGGGGACTAGACAATGAGCAGTTCTTC. It specifies CATSRRGLDNEQFF.

This clone occurred a few times. V is TRBV19 and J is TRBJ2-1; D is undetermined. Trimming removed 3 bases at V and 8 bases at J, with 8 bases between. In germline, CDR1 is LNHDA, CDR2 SQIVND (reference sequence). The CDR3 runs 12 residues. The CDR3 DNA sequence: TGTGCCAGTAGTATTTTAGAGGATGAGCAGTTCTTC. Its protein product is CASSILEDEQFF.

The rearrangement uses TRBV7-9 and TRBJ2-7; a weak D match, TRBD2 (6 bases). The germline CDR1 and CDR2 sequences are SEHNR and FQNEAQ (reference sequence). The CDR3 loop spans 16 amino acids. V shed 1 base and J shed 4 bases, with 17 bases lying between them. This chain's CDR3 is CASSLGDSGLEYEQYF. For the CDR3, the DNA is TGTGCCAGCAGCTTAGGGGATAGCGGCCTTGAATACGAGCAGTACTTC.

This clone was seen a few times. The chain couples TRBV19 to TRBJ1-1, with TRBD1 matching over 7 bases. Germline-derived CDR1 and CDR2 are LNHDA and SQIVND (reference sequence). Trimming removed 8 bases from V and 0 bases from J; junction bases left unmatched: 6. The CDR3 has 14 amino acids. Here the CDR3 DNA reads TGTGCCAGTTTTGGGGACAGCCTGAACACTGAAGCTTTCTTT. This translates into CASFGDSLNTEAFF. Complete variable domain (other parts from reference TRBV19 and TRBJ1-1): DGGITQSPKYLFRKEGQNVTLSCEQNLNHDAMYWYRQDPGQGLRLIYYSQIVNDFQKGDIAEGYSVSREKKESFPLTVTSAQKNPTAFYLCASFGDSLNTEAFFGQGTRLTVV.

This rearrangement joins TRBV11-1 to TRBJ1-1; D uncertain. V lost 2 bases and J 1 base, leaving 11 bases between the germline ends. The germline V gene encodes CDR1 SGHAT and CDR2 FQDESV (reference sequence). CDR3 length equals 15 residues. CDR3 loop: CASSLRQEGNTEAFF. In DNA form, the CDR3 reads TGTGCCAGCAGCTTAAGGCAGGAGGGGAACACTGAAGCTTTCTTT.

The CDR3 region is CASSLTRQGLSEQYF. The CDR3 coding sequence is TGTGCCAGCAGCTTAACACGACAGGGGCTTAGCGAGCAGTACTTC. The chain employs TRBV7-3 and TRBJ2-7; 8 nucleotides align to TRBD1. Germline-derived CDR1 and CDR2 are SGHTA and FQGTGA. The CDR3 extends over 15 amino acids. After removal of 0 bases from V and 6 bases from J, the junction contained 7 bases not matched to a gene. Complete variable domain (other parts from reference TRBV7-3 and TRBJ2-7): GAGVSQTPSNKVTEKGKYVELRCDPISGHTALYWYRQSLGQGPEFLIYFQGTGAADDSGLPNDRFFAVRPEGSVSTLKIQRTERGDSAVYLCASSLTRQGLSEQYFGPGTRLTVT.

This clone came up a few times. The genes are TRBV27 and TRBJ2-1; 12 nucleotides align to TRBD2. Germline V gene data show CDR1 as MNHEY and CDR2 as SMNVEV (reference sequence). V shed 5 bases, J shed 6 bases, and the junction held 8 bases outside the gene matches. This CDR3 contains 16 residues. CDR3 in amino acids: CASSPTTSGRINEQFF. CDR3 coding DNA: TGTGCCAGCAGTCCTACTACTAGCGGGAGGATCAATGAGCAGTTCTTC.

This clone was counted a few times. The chain combines TRBV7-2 with TRBJ2-3, with 8 bases that match TRBD2. With V trimmed by 5 bases and J by 2 bases, 9 bases remained unmatched. There are 16 residues in the CDR3. CDR1 and CDR2 (germline): SGHTA, FQGNSA. The CDR3 nucleotides are TGTGCCAGCAGCCGCGGTAGCGGGGCCATCACAGATACGCAGTATTTT. It encodes CASSRGSGAITDTQYF.